This T cell receptor beta chain was sequenced for a study of cytomegalovirus exposure and HLA in healthy donors. The PCR ran on 60 Vbeta and 13 Jbeta primers. The method was immunoSEQ multiplex PCR; TCRdb's version includes in-frame clones alone and lacks a portion of them. The sample holds 150,000 or so clones, around a tenth seen once. A note on this clone: The sample contains more than one DNA sequence encoding this CDR3.

CDR1 is LNHDA and CDR2 is SQIVND in the germline V gene (reference sequence). The CDR3 runs to 15 residues. The ends lost 5 bases at V and 2 bases at J; junction bases unmatched: 6. The J gene is TRBJ1-5, the V gene TRBV19; 7 nucleotides match TRBD1. Sequenced sample: PBMCs. This clonotype originated in a man aged 45-65 years in good health and CMV-seronegative. This CDR3 is CASSLRGPGNQPQHF. In DNA, the CDR3 is TGTGCCAGTAGTTTGAGGGGGCCCGGCAATCAGCCCCAGCATTTT.